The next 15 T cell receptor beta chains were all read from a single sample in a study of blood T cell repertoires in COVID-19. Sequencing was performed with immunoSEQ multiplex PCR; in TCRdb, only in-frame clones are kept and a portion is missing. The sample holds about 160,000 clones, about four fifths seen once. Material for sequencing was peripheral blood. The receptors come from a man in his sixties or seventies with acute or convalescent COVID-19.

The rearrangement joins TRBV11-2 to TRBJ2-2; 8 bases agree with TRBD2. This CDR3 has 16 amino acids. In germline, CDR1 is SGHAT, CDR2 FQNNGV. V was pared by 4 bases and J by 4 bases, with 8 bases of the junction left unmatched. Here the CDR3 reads CASSSWTSRATGELFF. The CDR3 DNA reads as TGTGCCAGCAGCTCCTGGACTAGCCGAGCCACCGGGGAGCTGTTTTTT.

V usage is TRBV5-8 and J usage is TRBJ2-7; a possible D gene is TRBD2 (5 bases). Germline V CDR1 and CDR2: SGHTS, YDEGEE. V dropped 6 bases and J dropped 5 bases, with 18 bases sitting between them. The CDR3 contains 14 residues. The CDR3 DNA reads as TGTGCCAGCAATTCTCGGGGTATGAGGAACGAGCAGTACTTC. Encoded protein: CASNSRGMRNEQYF. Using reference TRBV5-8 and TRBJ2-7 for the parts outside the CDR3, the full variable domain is EAGVTQSPTHLIKTRGQQATLRCSPISGHTSVYWYQQALGLGLQFLLWYDEGEERNRGNFPPRFSGRQFPNYSSELNVNALELEDSALYLCASNSRGMRNEQYFGPGTRLTVT.

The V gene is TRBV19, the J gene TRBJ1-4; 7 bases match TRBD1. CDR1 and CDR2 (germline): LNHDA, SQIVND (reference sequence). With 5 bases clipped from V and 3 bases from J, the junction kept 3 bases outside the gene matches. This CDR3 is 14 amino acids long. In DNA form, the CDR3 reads TGTGCCAGTAGTGCCGGGACAGCTAATGAAAAACTGTTTTTT. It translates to CASSAGTANEKLFF. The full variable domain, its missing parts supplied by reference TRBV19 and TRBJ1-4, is DGGITQSPKYLFRKEGQNVTLSCEQNLNHDAMYWYRQDPGQGLRLIYYSQIVNDFQKGDIAEGYSVSREKKESFPLTVTSAQKNPTAFYLCASSAGTANEKLFFGSGTQLSVL.

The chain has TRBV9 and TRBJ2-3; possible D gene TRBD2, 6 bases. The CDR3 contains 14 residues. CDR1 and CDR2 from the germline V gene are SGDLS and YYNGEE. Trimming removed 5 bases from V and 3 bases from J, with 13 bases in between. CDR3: CASSPDGRTDTQYF. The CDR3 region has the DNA TGTGCCAGCAGTCCGGATGGGAGGACAGATACGCAGTATTTT.

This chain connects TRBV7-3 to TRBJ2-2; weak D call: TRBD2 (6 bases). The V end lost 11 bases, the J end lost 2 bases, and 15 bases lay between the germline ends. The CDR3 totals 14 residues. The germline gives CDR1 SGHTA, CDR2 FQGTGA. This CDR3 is CASRTTPNTGELFF. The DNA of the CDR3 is TGTGCCTCTAGGACTACCCCTAACACCGGGGAGCTGTTTTTT. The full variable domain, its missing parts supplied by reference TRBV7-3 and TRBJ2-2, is GAGVSQTPSNKVTEKGKYVELRCDPISGHTALYWYRQSLGQGPEFLIYFQGTGAADDSGLPNDRFFAVRPEGSVSTLKIQRTERGDSAVYLCASRTTPNTGELFFGEGSRLTVL.

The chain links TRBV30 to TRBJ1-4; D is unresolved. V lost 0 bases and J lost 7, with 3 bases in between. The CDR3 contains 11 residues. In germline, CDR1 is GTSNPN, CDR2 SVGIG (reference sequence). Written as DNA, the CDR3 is TGTGCCTGGAGTGTTCGTGAAAAACTGTTTTTT. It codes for CAWSVREKLFF.

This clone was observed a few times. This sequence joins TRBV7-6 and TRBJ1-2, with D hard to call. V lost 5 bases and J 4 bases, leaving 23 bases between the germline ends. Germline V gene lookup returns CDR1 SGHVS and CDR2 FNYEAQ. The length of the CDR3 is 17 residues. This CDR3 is CASSLHPLGTAGYGYTF. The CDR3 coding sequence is TGTGCCAGCAGCCTTCACCCGTTGGGTACCGCAGGCTATGGCTACACCTTC.

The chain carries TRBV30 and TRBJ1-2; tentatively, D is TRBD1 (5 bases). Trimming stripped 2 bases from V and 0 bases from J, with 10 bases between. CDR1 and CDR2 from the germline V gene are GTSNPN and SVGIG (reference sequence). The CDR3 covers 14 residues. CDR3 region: CAWSFSGANYGYTF. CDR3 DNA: TGTGCCTGGAGTTTCTCGGGGGCTAACTATGGCTACACCTTC.

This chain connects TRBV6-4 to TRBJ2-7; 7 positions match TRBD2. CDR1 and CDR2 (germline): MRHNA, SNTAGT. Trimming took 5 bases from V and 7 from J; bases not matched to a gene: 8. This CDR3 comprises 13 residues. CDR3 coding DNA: TGTGCCAGCAGTCGGGCGGGGGAGAGGGAGCAGTACTTC. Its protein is CASSRAGEREQYF.

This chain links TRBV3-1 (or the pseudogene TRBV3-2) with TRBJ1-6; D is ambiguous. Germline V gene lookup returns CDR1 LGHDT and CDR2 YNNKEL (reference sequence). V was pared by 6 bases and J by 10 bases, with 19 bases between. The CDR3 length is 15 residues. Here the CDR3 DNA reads TGTGCCAGCAGTATCAGACCACTGACTCAATCACCCCTCCACTTT. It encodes CASSIRPLTQSPLHF.

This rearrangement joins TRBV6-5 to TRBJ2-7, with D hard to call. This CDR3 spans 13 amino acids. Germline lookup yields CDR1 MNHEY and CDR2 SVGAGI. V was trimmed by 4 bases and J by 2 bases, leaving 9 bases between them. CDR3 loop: CASSSETAYEQYF. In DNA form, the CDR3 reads TGTGCCAGCAGTTCGGAGACCGCCTACGAGCAGTACTTC.

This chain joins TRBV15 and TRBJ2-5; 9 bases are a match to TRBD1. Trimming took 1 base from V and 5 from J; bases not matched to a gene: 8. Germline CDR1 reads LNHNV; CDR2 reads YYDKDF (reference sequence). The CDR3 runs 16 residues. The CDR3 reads CATSRARQGVGETQYF. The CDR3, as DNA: TGTGCCACCAGCAGAGCGAGACAGGGGGTAGGGGAGACCCAGTACTTC.

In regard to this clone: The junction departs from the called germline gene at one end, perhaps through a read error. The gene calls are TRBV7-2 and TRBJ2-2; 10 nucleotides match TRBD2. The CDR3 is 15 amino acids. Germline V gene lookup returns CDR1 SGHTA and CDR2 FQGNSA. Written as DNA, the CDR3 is TGTGCCAGCAGCCCGGGACTAGCGAAAACCGGGGAGCTGTTTTTT. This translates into CASSPGLAKTGELFF.

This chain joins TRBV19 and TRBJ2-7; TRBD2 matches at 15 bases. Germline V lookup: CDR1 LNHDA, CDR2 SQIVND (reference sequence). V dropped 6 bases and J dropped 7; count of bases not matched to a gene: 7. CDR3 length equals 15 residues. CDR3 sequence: CASSPGTSGRLEQYF. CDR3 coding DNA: TGTGCCAGTAGCCCCGGGACTAGCGGGAGGCTTGAGCAGTACTTC.

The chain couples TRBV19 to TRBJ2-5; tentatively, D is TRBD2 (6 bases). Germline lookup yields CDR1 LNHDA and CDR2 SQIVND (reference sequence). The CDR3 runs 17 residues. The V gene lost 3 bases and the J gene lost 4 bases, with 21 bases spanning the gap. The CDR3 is CASSIGLTTRALETQYF. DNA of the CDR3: TGTGCCAGTAGTATTGGACTAACCACTCGAGCCTTAGAGACCCAGTACTTC.